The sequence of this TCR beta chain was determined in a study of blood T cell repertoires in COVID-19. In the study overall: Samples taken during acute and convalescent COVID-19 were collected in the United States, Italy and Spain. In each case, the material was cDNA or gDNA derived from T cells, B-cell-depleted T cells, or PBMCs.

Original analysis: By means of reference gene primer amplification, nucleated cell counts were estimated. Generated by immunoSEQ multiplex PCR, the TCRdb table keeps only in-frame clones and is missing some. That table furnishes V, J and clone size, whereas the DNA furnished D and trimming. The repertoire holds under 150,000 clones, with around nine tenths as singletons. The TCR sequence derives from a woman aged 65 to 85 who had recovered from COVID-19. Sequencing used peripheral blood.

CDR3 in amino acids: CASSPSTGLGSTGELFF. The CDR3 DNA sequence: TGTGCCAGCAGCCCTAGTACAGGGTTGGGGAGCACCGGGGAGCTGTTTTTT. The chain recombines TRBV7-3 with TRBJ2-2, with D possibly TRBD1 on 6 matching bases. Germline CDR1 SGHTA, CDR2 FQGTGA. CDR3 length: 17 amino acids. Trimming pared 5 bases from V and 4 bases from J, leaving 20 bases between.